These 24 T cell receptor beta chains came from one sample sequenced in a study of shared T cell receptors in the human thymus. Here immunoSEQ multiplex PCR was the method, and the copy in TCRdb shows in-frame clones only, minus some. Of 500,000 to 850,000 clones in the sample, 70% to 90% were seen once. These data are also associated with another study on human thymus T cells.

Sample: thymocytes. These receptor sequences come from a boy younger than two with a congenital heart defect.

V is TRBV10-2 and J is TRBJ1-1; tentative D call: TRBD1 (5 bases). CDR3 length: 16 residues. V lost 8 bases to trimming and J lost 0 bases, with 19 bases between them. The germline V gene encodes CDR1 WSHSY and CDR2 SAAADI. The CDR3 nucleotides are TGCGCCAGCCGGACACTCAACCGATTCATGAACACTGAAGCTTTCTTT. Its protein product is CASRTLNRFMNTEAFF.

The chain is built from TRBV7-9 and TRBJ2-1; D is unresolved. CDR1 is SEHNR and CDR2 is FQNEAQ in the germline V gene (reference sequence). V lost 0 bases to trimming and J lost 12 bases, with 9 bases between them. The CDR3 has 12 residues. CDR3 sequence reads: CASSLAVPGQFF. CDR3 nucleotides: TGTGCCAGCAGCTTAGCCGTGCCAGGGCAGTTCTTC.

CDR3 bases: TGTGCCAGCAGTCAACGAGCGGGAGTTAGGGTCGAGCAGTACTTC. Its translation: CASSQRAGVRVEQYF. The chain uses TRBV27 and TRBJ2-7; 8 bases are shared with TRBD2. The CDR3 has 15 amino acids. V dropped 5 bases and J dropped 6; count of bases not matched to a gene: 12. Germline V gene data show CDR1 as MNHEY and CDR2 as SMNVEV (reference sequence).

This clone was recorded only once. The genes are TRBV25-1 and TRBJ2-3, with TRBD1 matching over 10 bases. V was pared by 4 bases and J by 3 bases, with 1 base of the junction left unmatched. The length of the CDR3 is 14 residues. Germline assignment: CDR1 MGHDK and CDR2 SYGVNS. The CDR3 DNA reads TGTGCCAGCAGTGGGACAGGGGGGACAGATACGCAGTATTTT. Residues: CASSGTGGTDTQYF.

The chain carries TRBV6-1 and TRBJ2-7; 11 nucleotides agree with TRBD2. In germline, CDR1 is MNHNS, CDR2 SASEGT. J gave up 2 bases and V 4 bases, and 7 bases lay outside the gene matches. CDR3 size: 16 residues. The CDR3 DNA follows: TGTGCCAGCAGTGTACAGACGACTAGCGGGACCTACGAGCAGTACTTC. It specifies CASSVQTTSGTYEQYF.

This clone was seen only a few times. Lacking the conserved final phenylalanine or tryptophan, this CDR3 likely reflects a read error. The chain recombines TRBV28 with TRBJ1-2; maybe TRBD1 (6 bases). Per germline, CDR1 MDHEN and CDR2 SYDVKM. This CDR3 has 17 residues. The germline V and J ends were trimmed by 2 bases and 0 bases, with 16 bases remaining between them. CDR3 region: CASSLAQDRHPNYGYTL. The CDR3 nucleotides read TGTGCCAGCAGTTTAGCCCAAGACAGGCACCCTAACTATGGCTACACCCTC.

The V and J genes are TRBV4-3 and TRBJ2-7; a weak D match, TRBD2 (5 bases). V was clipped by 6 bases and J by 2 bases, with 17 bases between them. CDR1 is LGHNA and CDR2 is YSLEER in the germline V gene. The CDR3 is 15 residues long. The CDR3 nucleotides are TGCGCCAGCAGTCAATGTTGGCTAGCTGCCTACGAGCAGTACTTC. Its translation: CASSQCWLAAYEQYF.

This chain joins TRBV2 and TRBJ1-5; TRBD1 agrees at 9 bases. With V trimmed by 8 bases and J by 4 bases, 9 bases remained unmatched. CDR3 length equals 15 residues. From germline, CDR1 is SNHLY and CDR2 FYNNEI. This CDR3 reads CASSMDRGRNQPQHF. The CDR3 DNA follows: TGTGCCAGCTCTATGGACAGGGGAAGGAATCAGCCCCAGCATTTT.

The chain uses TRBV29-1 and TRBJ2-7, with TRBD1 matching 9 bases. This CDR3 has 12 residues. V trimming: 4 bases; J trimming: 3 bases; junction bases outside the gene matches: 1. Germline CDR1 is SQVTM and CDR2 is ANQGSEA. CDR3 coding DNA: TGCAGCGTTGGGGACAGGGTCTACGAGCAGTACTTC. Amino acid sequence: CSVGDRVYEQYF.

This rearrangement joins TRBV6-5 to TRBJ1-5; D is undetermined. The CDR3 totals 13 residues. CDR1 is MNHEY, CDR2 SVGAGI, per germline. Trimming removed 5 bases from V and 2 bases from J, with 7 bases in between. The CDR3 protein is CASSPGGNQPQHF. Written as DNA, the CDR3 is TGTGCCAGCAGTCCAGGTGGCAATCAGCCCCAGCATTTT.

The chain employs TRBV7-8 and TRBJ1-1; maybe TRBD1 (5 bases). Germline V gives CDR1 SGHVS, CDR2 FQNEAQ. The germline V and J ends were trimmed by 2 bases and 3 bases, with 10 bases remaining between them. The CDR3 is 14 residues long. The CDR3 nucleotides are TGTGCCAGCAGCTTACGCGCAGGGCACACTGAAGCTTTCTTT. Translating gives CASSLRAGHTEAFF.

V gene TRBV5-1 combines with J gene TRBJ1-1; 7 positions match TRBD1. The CDR3 is 14 amino acids. The germline V gene encodes CDR1 SGHRS and CDR2 YFSETQ. V shed 3 bases, J shed 4 bases, and the junction held 6 bases outside the gene matches. The CDR3 reads CASSSGQAGTEAFF. DNA of the CDR3: TGCGCCAGCAGCTCCGGACAGGCTGGCACTGAAGCTTTCTTT.

The V call is TRBV9, the J call TRBJ1-2; TRBD1 might be the D (5 bases). CDR3 length: 13 amino acids. Germline assignment: CDR1 SGDLS and CDR2 YYNGEE. Trimming pared 0 bases from V and 5 bases from J, leaving 8 bases between. CDR3 sequence (DNA): TGTGCCAGCAGCGTAGATCAGGGTTATGGCTACACCTTC. This translates into CASSVDQGYGYTF.

The chain has TRBV4-3 and TRBJ2-3; 7 nucleotides agree with TRBD2. Germline V gene sequence: CDR1 LGHNA, CDR2 YSLEER. V was pared by 1 base and J by 4 bases, with 11 bases of the junction left unmatched. The CDR3 extends over 17 amino acids. The CDR3 bases are TGCGCCAGCAGCCAAGTTAGGGAGGGGTCGCGGCCAGATACGCAGTATTTT. Protein product: CASSQVREGSRPDTQYF.

The chain uses TRBV11-1 and TRBJ1-6; 8 bases are a match to TRBD1. V shed 4 bases, J shed 6 bases, and the junction held 8 bases outside the gene matches. Germline-derived CDR1 and CDR2 are SGHAT and FQDESV (reference sequence). CDR3 length: 16 amino acids. The CDR3 DNA follows: TGTGCCAGCAGCTCACCGGACAGGGCCGGTAATTCACCCCTCCACTTT. Its protein product is CASSSPDRAGNSPLHF.

The chain is built from TRBV27 and TRBJ2-3; 7 positions match TRBD1. The CDR3 consists of 16 residues. CDR1 and CDR2 from the germline V gene are MNHEY and SMNVEV (reference sequence). With 6 bases clipped from V and 2 bases from J, the junction kept 11 bases outside the gene matches. The CDR3 DNA reads as TGTGCCAGCAGCCAGAGACAGGGAACAACCACAGATACGCAGTATTTT. It codes for CASSQRQGTTTDTQYF.

This chain joins TRBV19 and TRBJ1-5; tentative D call: TRBD1 (5 bases). Deletions cut 0 bases from V and 9 bases from J, with 18 bases between. Germline assignment: CDR1 LNHDA and CDR2 SQIVND (reference sequence). The CDR3 totals 16 residues. The CDR3 DNA sequence: TGTGCCAGTAGTATAGATGGGGCAGTTACGGTGATGCCCCAGCATTTT. Translation: CASSIDGAVTVMPQHF.

The genes are TRBV11-3 and TRBJ2-5; possibly TRBD1 for D (5 bases). The J call may not be correct, given that the DNA end is closer to TRBJ2-7. CDR3 size: 15 residues. Germline V gene sequence: CDR1 SGHNT, CDR2 YENEEA. The CDR3 reads CASSPKGSPSYEQYF. The CDR3 bases are TGTGCCAGCAGCCCTAAGGGGTCCCCCTCCTACGAGCAGTACTTC.

CDR3 loop: CASSLLWVGHRPYEQYF. The DNA of the CDR3 is TGCGCCAGCAGCCTCCTATGGGTAGGACACCGACCCTACGAGCAGTACTTC. The chain recombines TRBV4-3 with TRBJ2-7; maybe TRBD1 (5 bases). V was clipped by 4 bases and J by 2 bases, with 21 bases between them. Looked up from germline, CDR1 is LGHNA and CDR2 is YSLEER. CDR3 size: 17 residues.

V is TRBV7-3 and J is TRBJ2-2; the D is unclear. Germline CDR1 SGHTA, CDR2 FQGTGA. CDR3 length: 16 residues. V shed 2 bases and J shed 5 bases, with 15 bases lying between them. DNA of the CDR3: TGTGCCAGCAGCTTAGTTGGTCCTCAACTTACCGGGGAGCTGTTTTTT. Its protein product is CASSLVGPQLTGELFF.

This clone was counted once. The chain joins TRBV15 to TRBJ1-1; a weak D match, TRBD1 (6 bases). The CDR3 has 16 amino acids. The germline V and J ends were trimmed by 1 base and 3 bases, with 15 bases remaining between them. The germline gives CDR1 LNHNV, CDR2 YYDKDF (reference sequence). CDR3 bases: TGTGCCACCAGCAGAGCGACAGGTCGCTGGGACACTGAAGCTTTCTTT. Its protein is CATSRATGRWDTEAFF.

The gene calls are TRBV18 and TRBJ1-5, with D possibly TRBD1 on 5 matching bases. Germline assignment: CDR1 KGHSH and CDR2 LQKENI. The V end lost 3 bases, the J end lost 0 bases, and 9 bases lay between the germline ends. This CDR3 has 15 residues. In DNA form, the CDR3 reads TGTGCCAGCTCACCGGCAGGGAATAGCAATCAGCCCCAGCATTTT. Translation gives CASSPAGNSNQPQHF.

The gene calls are TRBV30 and TRBJ2-1, with 9 bases identical to TRBD1. J gave up 7 bases and V 0 bases, and 10 bases lay outside the gene matches. In germline, CDR1 is GTSNPN, CDR2 SVGIG (reference sequence). The CDR3 runs to 16 residues. CDR3 loop: CAWSVPLDRGWNEQFF. Written as DNA, the CDR3 is TGTGCCTGGAGTGTACCCCTCGACAGGGGGTGGAATGAGCAGTTCTTC.

The chain recombines TRBV30 with TRBJ2-7; D is undetermined. CDR1 is GTSNPN and CDR2 is SVGIG in the germline V gene (reference sequence). This CDR3 is 14 amino acids long. The V and J ends lost 0 bases and 3 bases respectively, with 12 bases between them. DNA of the CDR3: TGTGCCTGGAGTGTGAGGAAAACACTCTACGAGCAGTACTTC. Translating gives CAWSVRKTLYEQYF. Using reference TRBV30 and TRBJ2-7 for the parts outside the CDR3, the full variable domain is SQTIHQWPATLVQPVGSPLSLECTVEGTSNPNLYWYRQAAGRGLQLLFYSVGIGQISSEVPQNLSASRPQDRQFILSSKKLLLSDSGFYLCAWSVRKTLYEQYFGPGTRLTVT.